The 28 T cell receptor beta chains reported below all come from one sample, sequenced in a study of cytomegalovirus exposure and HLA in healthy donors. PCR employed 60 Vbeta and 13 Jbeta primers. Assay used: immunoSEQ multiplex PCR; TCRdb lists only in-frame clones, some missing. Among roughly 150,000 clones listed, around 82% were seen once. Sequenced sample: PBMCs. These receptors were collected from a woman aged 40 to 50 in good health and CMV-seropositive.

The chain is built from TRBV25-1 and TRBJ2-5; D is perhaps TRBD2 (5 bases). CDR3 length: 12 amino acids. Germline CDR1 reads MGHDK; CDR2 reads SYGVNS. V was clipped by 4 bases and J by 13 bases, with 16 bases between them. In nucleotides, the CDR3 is TGTGCCAGCAGTGGCCGTGTGGGCGGGTGGTACTTC. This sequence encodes CASSGRVGGWYF.

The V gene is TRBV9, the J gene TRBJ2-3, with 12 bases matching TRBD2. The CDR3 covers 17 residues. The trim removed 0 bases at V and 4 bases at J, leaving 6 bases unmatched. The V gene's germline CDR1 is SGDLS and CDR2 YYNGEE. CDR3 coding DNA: TGTGCCAGCAGCGTAGCCGGACTAGCGGGACGCCCAGATACGCAGTATTTT. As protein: CASSVAGLAGRPDTQYF. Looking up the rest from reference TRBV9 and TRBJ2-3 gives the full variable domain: DSGVTQTPKHLITATGQRVTLRCSPRSGDLSVYWYQQSLDQGLQFLIQYYNGEERAKGNILERFSAQQFPDLHSELNLSSLELGDSALYFCASSVAGLAGRPDTQYFGPGTRLTVL.

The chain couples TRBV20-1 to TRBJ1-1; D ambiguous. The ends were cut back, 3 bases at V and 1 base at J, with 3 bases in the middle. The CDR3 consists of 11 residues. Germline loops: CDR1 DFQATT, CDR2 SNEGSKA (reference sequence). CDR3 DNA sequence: TGCAGTGCTAGTCAGAACACTGAAGCTTTCTTT. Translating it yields CSASQNTEAFF.

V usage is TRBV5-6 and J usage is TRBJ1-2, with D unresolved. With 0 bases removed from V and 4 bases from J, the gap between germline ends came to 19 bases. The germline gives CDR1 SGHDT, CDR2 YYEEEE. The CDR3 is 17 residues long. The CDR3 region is CASSLGRLLGVAYGYTF. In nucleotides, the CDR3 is TGTGCCAGCAGCTTGGGCAGATTGTTGGGAGTTGCCTATGGCTACACCTTC.

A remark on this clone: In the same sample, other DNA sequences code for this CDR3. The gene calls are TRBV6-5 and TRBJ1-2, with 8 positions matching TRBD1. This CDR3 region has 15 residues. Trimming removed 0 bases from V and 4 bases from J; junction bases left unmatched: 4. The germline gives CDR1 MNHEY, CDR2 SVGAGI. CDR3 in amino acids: CASSYSGQGSYGYTF. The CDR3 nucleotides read TGTGCCAGCAGTTACTCCGGACAGGGTAGCTATGGCTACACCTTC.

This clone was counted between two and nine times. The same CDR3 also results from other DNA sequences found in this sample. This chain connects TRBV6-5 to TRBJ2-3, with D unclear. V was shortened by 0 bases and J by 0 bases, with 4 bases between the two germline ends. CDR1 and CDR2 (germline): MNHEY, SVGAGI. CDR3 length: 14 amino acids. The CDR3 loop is CASSYSRSTDTQYF. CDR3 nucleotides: TGTGCCAGCAGTTACTCGAGGAGCACAGATACGCAGTATTTT.

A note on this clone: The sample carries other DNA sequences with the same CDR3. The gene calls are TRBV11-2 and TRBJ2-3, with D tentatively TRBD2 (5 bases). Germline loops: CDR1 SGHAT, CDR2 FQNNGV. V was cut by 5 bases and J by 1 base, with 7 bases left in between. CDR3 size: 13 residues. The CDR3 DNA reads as TGTGCCAGCAGCCTAGCCGGCACAGATACGCAGTATTTT. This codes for CASSLAGTDTQYF.

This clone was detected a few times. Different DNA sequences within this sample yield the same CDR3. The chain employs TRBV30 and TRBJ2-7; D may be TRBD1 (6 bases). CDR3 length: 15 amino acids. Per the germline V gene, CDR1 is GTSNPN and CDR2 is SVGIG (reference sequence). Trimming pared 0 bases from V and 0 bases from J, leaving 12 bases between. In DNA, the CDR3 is TGTGCCTGGAGTGTACGACAGGCTCTCTCCTACGAGCAGTACTTC. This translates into CAWSVRQALSYEQYF.

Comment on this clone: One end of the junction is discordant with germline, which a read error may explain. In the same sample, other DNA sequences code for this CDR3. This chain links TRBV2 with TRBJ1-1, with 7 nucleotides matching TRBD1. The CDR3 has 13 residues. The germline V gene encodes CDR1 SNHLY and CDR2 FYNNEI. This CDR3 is CASEGQANTEAFF. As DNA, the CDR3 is TGTGCCAGCGAAGGACAGGCGAACACTGAAGCTTTTTTT.

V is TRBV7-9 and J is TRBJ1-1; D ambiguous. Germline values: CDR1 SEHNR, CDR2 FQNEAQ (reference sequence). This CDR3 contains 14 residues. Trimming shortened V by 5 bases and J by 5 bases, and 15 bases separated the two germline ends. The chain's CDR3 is CASSPGPTGTEAFF. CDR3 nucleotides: TGTGCCAGCAGCCCCGGGCCCACGGGGACTGAAGCTTTCTTT.

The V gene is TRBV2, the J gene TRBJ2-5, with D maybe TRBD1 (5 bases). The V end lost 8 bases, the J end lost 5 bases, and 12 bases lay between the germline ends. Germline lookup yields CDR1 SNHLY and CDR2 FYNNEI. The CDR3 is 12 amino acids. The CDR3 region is CASCSGLETQYF. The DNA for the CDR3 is TGTGCCAGCTGTTCAGGGCTTGAGACCCAGTACTTC.

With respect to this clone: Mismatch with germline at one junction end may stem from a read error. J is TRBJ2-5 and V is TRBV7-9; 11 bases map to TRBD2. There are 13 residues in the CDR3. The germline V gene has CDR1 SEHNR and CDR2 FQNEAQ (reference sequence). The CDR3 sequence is CASRLLAGEAQYF. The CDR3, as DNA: TGTGCCAGCAGGTTACTAGCGGGAGAGGCCCAGTACTTC. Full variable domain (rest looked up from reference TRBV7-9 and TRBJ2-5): DTGVSQNPRHKITKRGQNVTFRCDPISEHNRLYWYRQTLGQGPEFLTYFQNEAQLEKSRLLSDRFSAERPKGSFSTLEIQRTEQGDSAMYLCASRLLAGEAQYFGPGTRLLVL.

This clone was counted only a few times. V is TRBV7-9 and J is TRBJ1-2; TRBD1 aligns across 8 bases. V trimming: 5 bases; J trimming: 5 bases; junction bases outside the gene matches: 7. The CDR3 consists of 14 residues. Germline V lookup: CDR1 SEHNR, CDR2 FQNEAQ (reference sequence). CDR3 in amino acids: CASSPPDREYGYTF. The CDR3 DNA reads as TGTGCCAGCAGCCCGCCGGACAGGGAATATGGCTACACCTTC.

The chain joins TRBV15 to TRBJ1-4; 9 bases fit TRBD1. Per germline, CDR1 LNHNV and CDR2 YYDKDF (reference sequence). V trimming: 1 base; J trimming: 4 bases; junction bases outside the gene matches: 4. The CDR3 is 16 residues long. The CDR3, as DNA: TGTGCCACCAGCAGAGGGACAGGGGCCCTTAATGAAAAACTGTTTTTT. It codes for CATSRGTGALNEKLFF.

CDR3 nucleotide sequence: TGTGCCAGCAGTTTAGGGCTAGCGAACGAGCAGTACTTC. It specifies CASSLGLANEQYF. The V gene is TRBV27, the J gene TRBJ2-7; maybe TRBD2 (6 bases). The CDR3 consists of 13 residues. Germline CDR1 reads MNHEY; CDR2 reads SMNVEV (reference sequence). Trimming pared 2 bases from V and 5 bases from J, leaving 10 bases between.

CDR3 nucleotides: TGTGCCAGCAGTTTTGAGCGGGAGTATACCGAGCAGTACTTC. Translation gives CASSFEREYTEQYF. The chain links TRBV28 to TRBJ2-7, with 8 bases identical to TRBD2. Germline assignment: CDR1 MDHEN and CDR2 SYDVKM. The CDR3 is made up of 14 amino acids. Germline trimming cut 3 bases from V and 6 bases from J; bases unmatched to any gene: 7.

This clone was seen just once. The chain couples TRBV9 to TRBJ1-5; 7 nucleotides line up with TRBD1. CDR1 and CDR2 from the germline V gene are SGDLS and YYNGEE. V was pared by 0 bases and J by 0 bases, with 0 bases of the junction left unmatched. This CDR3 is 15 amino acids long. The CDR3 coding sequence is TGTGCCAGCAGCGTAGGGACAGGTAGCAATCAGCCCCAGCATTTT. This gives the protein CASSVGTGSNQPQHF.

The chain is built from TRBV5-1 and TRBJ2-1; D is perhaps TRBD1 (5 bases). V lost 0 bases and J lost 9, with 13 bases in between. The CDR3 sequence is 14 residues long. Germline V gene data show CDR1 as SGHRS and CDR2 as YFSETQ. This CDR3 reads CASSLEWGAGEQFF. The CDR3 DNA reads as TGCGCCAGCAGCTTGGAATGGGGCGCCGGTGAGCAGTTCTTC.

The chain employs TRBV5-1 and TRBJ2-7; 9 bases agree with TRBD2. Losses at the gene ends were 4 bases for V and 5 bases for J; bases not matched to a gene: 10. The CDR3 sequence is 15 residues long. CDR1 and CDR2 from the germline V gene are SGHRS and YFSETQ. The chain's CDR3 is CASSPIAGEEDEQYF. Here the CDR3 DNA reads TGCGCCAGCAGCCCGATAGCGGGAGAGGAGGACGAGCAGTACTTC.

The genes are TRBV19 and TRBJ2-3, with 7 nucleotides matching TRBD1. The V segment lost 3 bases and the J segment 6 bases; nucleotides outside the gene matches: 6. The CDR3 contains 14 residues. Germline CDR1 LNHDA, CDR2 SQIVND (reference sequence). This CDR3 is CASSIQGVGDTQYF. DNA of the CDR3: TGTGCCAGTAGTATCCAGGGGGTCGGCGATACGCAGTATTTT.

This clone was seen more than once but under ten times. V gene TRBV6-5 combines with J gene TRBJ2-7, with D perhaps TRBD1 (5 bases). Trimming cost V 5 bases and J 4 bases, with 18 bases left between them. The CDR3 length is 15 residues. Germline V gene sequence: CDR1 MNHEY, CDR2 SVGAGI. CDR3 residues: CASSKQRRDIYEQYF. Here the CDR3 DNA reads TGTGCCAGCAGTAAGCAACGCAGGGATATATACGAGCAGTACTTC.

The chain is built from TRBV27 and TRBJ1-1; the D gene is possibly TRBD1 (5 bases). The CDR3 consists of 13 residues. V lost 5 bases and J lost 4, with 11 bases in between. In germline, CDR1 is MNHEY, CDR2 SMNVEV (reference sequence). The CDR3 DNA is TGTGCCAGCAGTCAGGGAAGAAGCACTGAAGCTTTCTTT. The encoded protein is CASSQGRSTEAFF.

The CDR3 coding sequence is TGCGCCAGCAGCAACCCAGGGAGGACCTACGAGCAGTACTTC. Its protein is CASSNPGRTYEQYF. The J gene is TRBJ2-7, the V gene TRBV5-1, with TRBD2 as a possible D gene (6 bases). Deletions cut 4 bases from V and 2 bases from J, with 13 bases between. Germline CDR1 and CDR2: SGHRS and YFSETQ. There are 14 residues in the CDR3.

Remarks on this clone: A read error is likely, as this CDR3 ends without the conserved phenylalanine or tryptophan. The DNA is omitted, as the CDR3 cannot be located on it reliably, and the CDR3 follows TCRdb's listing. CDR3 sequence: CASSLTDREVSP. V usage is TRBV21-1 and J usage is TRBJ1-4; TRBD1, the table's D call, was not compared with the DNA. TRBV21-1 is a pseudogene segment. The CDR3 sequence runs 12 residues, both termini included.

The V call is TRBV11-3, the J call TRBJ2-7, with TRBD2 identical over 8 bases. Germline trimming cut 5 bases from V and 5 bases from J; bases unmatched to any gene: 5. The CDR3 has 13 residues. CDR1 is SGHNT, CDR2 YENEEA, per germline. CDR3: CASSRTSFHEQYF. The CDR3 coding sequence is TGTGCCAGCAGCAGGACTAGCTTCCACGAGCAGTACTTC.

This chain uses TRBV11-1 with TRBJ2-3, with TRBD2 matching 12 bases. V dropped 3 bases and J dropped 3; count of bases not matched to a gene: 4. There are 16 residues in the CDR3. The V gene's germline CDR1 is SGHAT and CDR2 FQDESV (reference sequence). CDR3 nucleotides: TGTGCCAGCAGCTTCGCCGGGACTAGCGGGACAGATACGCAGTATTTT. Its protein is CASSFAGTSGTDTQYF.

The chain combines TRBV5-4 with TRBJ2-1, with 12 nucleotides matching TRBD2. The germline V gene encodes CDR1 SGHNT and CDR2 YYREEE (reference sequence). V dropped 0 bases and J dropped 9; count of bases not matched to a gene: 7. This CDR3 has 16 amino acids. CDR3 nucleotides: TGTGCCAGCAGCTTGGCGGCTAGCGGGAGGGGAGGTGAGCAGTTCTTC. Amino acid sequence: CASSLAASGRGGEQFF.

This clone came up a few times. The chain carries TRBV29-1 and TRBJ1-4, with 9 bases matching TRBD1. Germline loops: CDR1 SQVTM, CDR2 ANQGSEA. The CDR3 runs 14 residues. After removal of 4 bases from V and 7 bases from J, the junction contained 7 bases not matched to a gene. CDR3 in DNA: TGCAGCGTTGCTGGGACAGGGACCGGTGAAAAACTGTTTTTT. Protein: CSVAGTGTGEKLFF.